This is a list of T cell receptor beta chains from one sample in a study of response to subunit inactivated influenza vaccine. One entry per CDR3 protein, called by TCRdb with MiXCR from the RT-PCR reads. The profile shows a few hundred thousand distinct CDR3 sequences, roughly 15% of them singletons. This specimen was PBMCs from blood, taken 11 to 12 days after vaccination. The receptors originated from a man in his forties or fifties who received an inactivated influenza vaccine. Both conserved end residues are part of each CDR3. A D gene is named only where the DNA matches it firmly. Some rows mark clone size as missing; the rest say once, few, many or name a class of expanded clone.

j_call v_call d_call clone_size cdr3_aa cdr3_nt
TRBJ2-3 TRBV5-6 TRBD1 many CASSLLGQGVDTQYF TGTGCCAGCAGCTTGTTGGGACAGGGGGTGGATACGCAGTATTTT
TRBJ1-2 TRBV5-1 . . CASSLNPGHGYTF TGCGCCAGCAGCTTGAACCCGGGCCATGGCTACACCTTC
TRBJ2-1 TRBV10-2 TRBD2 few CAIRSGSSSYNEQFF TGCGCCATCCGTAGCGGGTCAAGCTCCTACAATGAGCAGTTCTTC
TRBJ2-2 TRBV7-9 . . CASSPLRASANTGELFF TGTGCCAGCAGCCCCCTTCGGGCTAGCGCGAACACCGGGGAGCTGTTTTTT
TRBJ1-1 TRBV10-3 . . CAISESTRRTEAFF TGTGCCATCAGTGAGTCGACCCGTCGGACTGAAGCTTTCTTT
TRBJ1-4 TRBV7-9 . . CASSLHSDNEKLFF TGTGCCAGCAGCTTACACAGCGATAATGAAAAACTGTTTTTT
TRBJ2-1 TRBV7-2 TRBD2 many CASSSYYRTSGSGQFF TGTGCCAGCAGCTCCTACTATCGGACTAGCGGGAGTGGGCAGTTCTTC
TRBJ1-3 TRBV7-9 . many CASSSIGNTIYF TGTGCCAGCAGCTCTATTGGAAACACCATATATTTT
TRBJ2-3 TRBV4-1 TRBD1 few CASSQVVTGGTDTQYF TGCGCCAGCAGCCAAGTCGTCACAGGGGGGACAGATACGCAGTATTTT
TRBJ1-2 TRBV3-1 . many CASSQAVTDNYGYTF TGTGCCAGCAGCCAAGCGGTCACCGATAACTATGGCTACACCTTC
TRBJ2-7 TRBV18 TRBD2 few CASSPDSRTSGRVYEQYF TGTGCCAGCTCACCGGACAGCAGGACTAGCGGGAGGGTATACGAGCAGTACTTC
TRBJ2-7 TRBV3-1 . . CASSQGLWTNFQPYEQYF TGTGCCAGCAGCCAAGGGTTGTGGACAAACTTTCAACCCTACGAGCAGTACTTC
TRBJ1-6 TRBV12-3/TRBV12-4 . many CASSPATDGTNSPLHF TGTGCCAGCAGTCCAGCCACGGACGGAACTAATTCACCCCTCCACTTT
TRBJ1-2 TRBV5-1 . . CASSLGQSINYGYTF TGCGCCAGCAGCTTGGGCCAGTCAATTAACTATGGCTACACCTTC
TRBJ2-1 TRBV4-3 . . CASSRISVRGHNEQFF TGCGCCAGCAGCCGGATTTCAGTCAGGGGCCACAATGAGCAGTTCTTC
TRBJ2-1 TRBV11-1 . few CASSLGGRGEFPSSYNEQFF TGTGCCAGCAGCTTAGGGGGCCGGGGTGAGTTCCCGAGCTCCTACAATGAGCAGTTCTTC
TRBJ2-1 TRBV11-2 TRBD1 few CASSLDRGGTEQFF TGTGCCAGCAGCTTAGATCGAGGGGGCACTGAGCAGTTCTTC
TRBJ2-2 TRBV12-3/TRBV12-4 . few CASRGRDIANTGELFF TGTGCCAGCAGGGGTAGGGACATAGCGAACACCGGGGAGCTGTTTTTT